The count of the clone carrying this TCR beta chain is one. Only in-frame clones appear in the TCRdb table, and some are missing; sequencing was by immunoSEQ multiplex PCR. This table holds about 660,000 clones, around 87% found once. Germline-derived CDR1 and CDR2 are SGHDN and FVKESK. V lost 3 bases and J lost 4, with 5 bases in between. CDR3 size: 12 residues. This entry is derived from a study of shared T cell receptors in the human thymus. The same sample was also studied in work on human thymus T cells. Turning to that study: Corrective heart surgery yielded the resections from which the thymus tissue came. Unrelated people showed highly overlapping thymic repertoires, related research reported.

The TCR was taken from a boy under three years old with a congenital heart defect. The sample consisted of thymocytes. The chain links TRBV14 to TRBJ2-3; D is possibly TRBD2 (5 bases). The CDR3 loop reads CASSQGADTQYF. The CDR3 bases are TGTGCCAGCAGCCAGGGAGCAGATACGCAGTATTTT.